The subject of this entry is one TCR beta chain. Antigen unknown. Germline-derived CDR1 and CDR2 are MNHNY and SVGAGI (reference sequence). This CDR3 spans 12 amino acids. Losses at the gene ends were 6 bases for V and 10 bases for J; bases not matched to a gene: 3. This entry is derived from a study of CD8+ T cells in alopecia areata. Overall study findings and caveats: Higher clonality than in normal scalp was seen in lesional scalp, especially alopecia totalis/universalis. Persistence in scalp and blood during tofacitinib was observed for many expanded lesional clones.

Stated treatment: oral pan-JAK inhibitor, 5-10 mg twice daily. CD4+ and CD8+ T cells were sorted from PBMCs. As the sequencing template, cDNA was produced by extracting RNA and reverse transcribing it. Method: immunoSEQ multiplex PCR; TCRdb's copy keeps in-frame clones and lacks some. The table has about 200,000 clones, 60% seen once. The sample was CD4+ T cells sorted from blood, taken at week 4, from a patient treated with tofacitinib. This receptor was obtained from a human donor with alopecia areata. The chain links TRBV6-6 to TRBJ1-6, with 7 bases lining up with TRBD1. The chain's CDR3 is CASRTGNSPLHF. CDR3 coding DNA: TGTGCCAGCAGGACAGGGAACTCACCCCTCCACTTT.